The clone carrying this T cell receptor beta chain was seen once. Its antigen is not identified. This entry is derived from a study of cytotoxic CD8 clonotypes in ibrutinib-treated CLL. The study's findings and limits: Patients had baseline clonality above age-matched healthy donors, and this clonality moved with circulating CD8+ T-cell counts.

Clones were sequenced by immunoSEQ multiplex PCR, and TCRdb holds only the in-frame ones, with some missing. The data hold about 140,000 clones, with approximately 90% observed a single time. This CDR3 comprises 15 residues. The germline CDR1 and CDR2 sequences are SGHTA and FQGNSA. After removal of 4 bases from V and 5 bases from J, the junction contained 8 bases not matched to a gene. V gene TRBV7-2 combines with J gene TRBJ2-3; 8 bases match TRBD1. The clonotype was recovered from a human donor with chronic lymphocytic leukemia. The sample was PBMCs, taken after 12 months of ibrutinib treatment. This CDR3 reads CASSSTGGSLDTQYF. Written as DNA, the CDR3 is TGTGCCAGCAGCTCTACAGGGGGGTCGTTAGATACGCAGTATTTT. Variable domain in full (rest from reference TRBV7-2 and TRBJ2-3): GAGVSQSPSNKVTEKGKDVELRCDPISGHTALYWYRQSLGQGLEFLIYFQGNSAPDKSGLPSDRFSAERTGGSVSTLTIQRTQQEDSAVYLCASSSTGGSLDTQYFGPGTRLTVL.